The sequence of this TCR beta chain was determined in a study of beta chain features in type 1 diabetes. The CDR3 sequence is 14 residues long. V shed 0 bases and J shed 6 bases, with 10 bases lying between them. Germline V gene sequence: CDR1 SGHRS, CDR2 YFSETQ. Study results and caveats: Moderate but significant shortening of TCRB CDR3s was recorded in all four CD4+ subsets from Type 1 diabetes patients.

Expressed TCRB transcripts were sequenced, since all the RNA that had been isolated was reverse transcribed. Libraries were prepared by immunoSEQ multiplex PCR; TCRdb keeps only in-frame clonotypes and omits some of them. Found here are around 250,000 clones, approximately 14% of them singletons; the top ten hold about 0.018%. Comments on this clone: The antigen is unknown.

The source is a man aged 25 to 40 with type 1 diabetes. Sequencing was done on a sample of naive CD4+ T cells from blood. The chain combines TRBV5-1 with TRBJ1-5; weak D call: TRBD1 (6 bases). The CDR3 DNA reads as TGCGCCAGCAGCTTGGGATGGGGGCTTCAGCCCCAGCATTTT. It yields the protein CASSLGWGLQPQHF.